The rows below give T cell receptor beta chains drawn from one sample of a study of T cells in Graves' hyperthyroidism and ophthalmopathy. TCRdb called the multiplex PCR reads again in MiXCR, with one record for every CDR3 protein. Among 530,000 or so distinct CDR3 sequences, approximately 25% were seen once, and the ten largest hold around 11%. Input material: blood. Source of these receptors: a woman aged 25 to 39 with Graves' ophthalmopathy. Both conserved end residues are part of each CDR3. D genes are given only for firm matches. Part of the rows lack a size; the others show once, few, many or a class for expanded clones.

D gene	V gene	J gene	clone size	CDR3 protein	CDR3 DNA
NA	TRBV11-2	TRBJ2-2	many	CASTGVETNTGELFF	TGTGCCAGCACAGGAGTCGAGACGAACACCGGGGAGCTGTTTTTT
NA	TRBV6-2/TRBV6-3	TRBJ1-1	many	CASSYRGLQGEAFF	TGTGCCAGCAGTTACAGGGGACTCCAAGGGGAAGCTTTCTTT
TRBD1	TRBV27	TRBJ2-5	many	CASSGDREHETQYF	TGTGCCAGCAGCGGGGACAGGGAGCATGAGACCCAGTACTTC
NA	TRBV12-3/TRBV12-4	TRBJ1-3	few	CASSNTGSSGNTIYF	TGTGCCAGCAGCAATACAGGGTCCTCTGGAAACACCATATATTTT
NA	TRBV20-1	TRBJ2-5	NA	CSAGHGGAGETQYF	TGCAGTGCTGGACACGGAGGGGCAGGGGAGACCCAGTACTTC
NA	TRBV6-1	TRBJ1-2	NA	CASSADRVKGYTF	TGTGCCAGCAGCGCCGACAGAGTTAAAGGCTACACCTTC
TRBD1	TRBV6-4	TRBJ2-2	many	CASSAGGVGELFF	TGTGCCAGCAGTGCAGGGGGCGTTGGGGAGCTGTTTTTT
NA	TRBV29-1	TRBJ2-5	NA	CSVARDQQETQYF	TGCAGCGTGGCCCGGGACCAACAAGAGACCCAGTACTTC
NA	TRBV4-1	TRBJ1-5	NA	CASSQEEAGLRPQHF	TGCGCCAGCAGCCAAGAAGAGGCTGGTTTACGGCCCCAGCATTTT
TRBD1	TRBV13	TRBJ2-1	few	CASSPRTGIDEQFF	TGTGCCAGCAGCCCCCGGACAGGGATCGATGAGCAGTTCTTC
NA	TRBV11-2	TRBJ2-2	few	CASSLRRGPFTHGELFF	TGTGCCAGCAGCTTACGGCGGGGGCCTTTTACACACGGGGAGCTGTTTTTT
NA	TRBV19	TRBJ1-1	NA	CASSYEGPTEAFF	TGTGCCAGTAGTTATGAGGGGCCCACTGAAGCTTTCTTT
TRBD2	TRBV28	TRBJ2-5	few	CASRPGAGDMETQYF	TGTGCCAGCAGGCCCGGGGCGGGAGACATGGAGACCCAGTACTTC
NA	TRBV5-5	TRBJ2-2	many	CASSFGRGANTGELFF	TGTGCCAGCAGCTTTGGCCGGGGTGCGAACACCGGGGAGCTGTTTTTT
NA	TRBV3-1	TRBJ1-2	few	CASSYSGGLNYGYTF	TGTGCCAGCAGCTACTCCGGGGGGTTAAACTATGGCTACACCTTC
NA	TRBV7-6	TRBJ1-2	few	CASSPSHRTGYGYTF	TGTGCCAGCAGCCCGTCCCATCGGACCGGCTATGGCTACACCTTC
NA	TRBV29-1	TRBJ2-5	many	CSVRDGWYQETQYF	TGCAGCGTTCGGGACGGTTGGTACCAAGAGACCCAGTACTTC
NA	TRBV2	TRBJ2-2	once	CASSTSWGASGELFF	TGTGCCAGCAGTACGAGCTGGGGGGCCTCTGGGGAGCTGTTTTTT
NA	TRBV6-1	TRBJ1-2	NA	CASSTDRANYGYTF	TGTGCCAGCAGTACGGACCGCGCTAACTATGGCTACACCTTC
TRBD1	TRBV6-1	TRBJ1-2	few	CASSEGQAHYGYTF	TGTGCCAGCAGTGAGGGACAGGCTCACTATGGCTACACCTTC
TRBD2	TRBV11-2	TRBJ2-1	many	CASSAPPSGGYNEQFF	TGTGCCAGCAGCGCCCCCCCCAGCGGGGGGTACAATGAGCAGTTCTTC
TRBD1	TRBV28	TRBJ1-5	many	CASRPTGTGIGQPQHF	TGTGCCAGCAGACCCACCGGGACAGGGATAGGTCAGCCCCAGCATTTT
NA	TRBV18	TRBJ2-5	NA	CASSPYQGQETQYF	TGTGCCAGCTCACCATATCAGGGACAAGAGACCCAGTACTTC
NA	TRBV6-1	TRBJ1-1	few	CASSELGGSTEAFF	TGTGCCAGCAGTGAACTGGGCGGGAGCACTGAAGCTTTCTTT
NA	TRBV6-5	TRBJ1-2	many	CASSWGTGLGYTF	TGTGCCAGCAGTTGGGGCACAGGGCTCGGCTACACCTTC
NA	TRBV12-3/TRBV12-4	TRBJ2-2	NA	CASSFVGVGGNTGELFF	TGTGCCAGCAGTTTTGTTGGGGTTGGTGGGAACACCGGGGAGCTGTTTTTT
NA	TRBV6-2/TRBV6-3	TRBJ2-7	many	CAINEPGYSYEQYF	TGTGCCATAAATGAACCGGGATACTCCTACGAGCAGTACTTC
NA	TRBV7-9	TRBJ1-1	many	CASSQGLGRNTEAFF	TGTGCCAGCAGCCAGGGACTGGGACGGAACACTGAAGCTTTCTTT
NA	TRBV6-1	TRBJ2-7	many	CASSEEGDMDYEQYF	TGTGCCAGCAGTGAAGAGGGGGACATGGACTACGAGCAGTACTTC
NA	TRBV4-1	TRBJ1-2	NA	CASSLLPADGYTF	TGCGCCAGCAGCCTACTTCCAGCCGATGGCTACACCTTC
NA	TRBV20-1	TRBJ2-2	NA	CSARDQAGANTGELFF	TGCAGTGCTAGAGATCAGGCAGGGGCGAACACCGGGGAGCTGTTTTTT
TRBD1	TRBV5-1	TRBJ1-1	many	CASSPRDRERSTEAFF	TGCGCCAGCAGCCCCCGGGACAGGGAACGGAGCACTGAAGCTTTCTTT
NA	TRBV29-1	TRBJ1-1	many	CSVGPGFGTEAFF	TGCAGCGTTGGTCCCGGGTTTGGTACTGAAGCTTTCTTT
NA	TRBV27	TRBJ1-5	many	CASSLSGYNQPQHF	TGTGCCAGCAGTTTATCCGGATACAATCAGCCCCAGCATTTT
NA	TRBV28	TRBJ2-7	NA	CASSQRDYEQYF	TGTGCCAGCAGCCAAAGGGATTACGAGCAGTACTTC
NA	TRBV15	TRBJ1-1	many	CATSISPNMNTEAFF	TGTGCCACCAGCATTTCCCCAAACATGAACACTGAAGCTTTCTTT
TRBD2	TRBV30	TRBJ2-5	NA	CAWTRGGADTQYF	TGTGCCTGGACCCGCGGGGGGGCCGATACCCAGTACTTC
NA	TRBV5-1	TRBJ2-5	NA	CASSLARQRTEETQYF	TGCGCCAGCAGCTTGGCCCGCCAGAGGACTGAAGAGACCCAGTACTTC
TRBD1	TRBV28	TRBJ1-6	many	CASSHRDRGSYNSPLHF	TGTGCCAGCAGTCATAGGGACAGGGGATCTTATAATTCACCCCTCCACTTT
NA	TRBV11-1	TRBJ2-7	NA	CASSPDTSQASYEQYF	TGTGCCAGCAGCCCTGATACTAGCCAGGCTTCCTACGAGCAGTACTTC
TRBD2	TRBV4-2	TRBJ2-7	NA	CASSQARLAAYEQYF	TGTGCCAGCAGCCAAGCAAGACTAGCGGCATACGAGCAGTACTTC
TRBD2	TRBV10-3	TRBJ2-2	many	CAISDARGATGELFF	TGTGCCATCTCGGACGCGCGGGGGGCGACCGGGGAGCTGTTTTTT